This T cell receptor (beta chain) was obtained from a study of immune cell composition in non-small cell lung cancer. Study-wide results and limits: Top 10 clone scores and clonality were higher in squamous than adenocarcinoma.

Clones were read by immunoSEQ multiplex PCR, and TCRdb kept only the in-frame ones, dropping some. The table has roughly 14,000 clones, 69% seen once. As to this clone: The target antigen is unknown.

There are 16 residues in the CDR3. Germline V gene lookup returns CDR1 LGHNA and CDR2 YNFKEQ. Trimming removed 0 bases at V and 0 bases at J, with 12 bases between. The sequenced sample was lung tumor tissue. The receptor's source is a human donor with non-small cell lung cancer. The J gene is TRBJ2-7, the V gene TRBV4-2, with D hard to call. CDR3 protein: CASSQETQDTSYEQYF. CDR3 bases: TGTGCCAGCAGCCAAGAGACTCAAGATACCTCCTACGAGCAGTACTTC.